The following is a TCR beta chain sequence with its context. The antigen is not known. The data originate from a study of T cells in Graves' hyperthyroidism and ophthalmopathy. Study-wide results and caveats: The model predicted ophthalmopathy a median around 6.5 months before onset.

This CDR3 region has 14 residues. V dropped 7 bases and J dropped 1 base, with 13 bases sitting between them. Germline CDR1 is MNHNS and CDR2 is SASEGT. The investigators amplified TCR beta CDR3 regions from RNA transcripts. The HTBI set primed first-round TCR CDR3 RT-PCR. TCRdb ran MiXCR on the multiplex PCR reads and lists one entry per CDR3 protein. Among some 500,000 distinct CDR3 sequences listed, roughly a quarter were seen once. This chain joins TRBV6-1 and TRBJ2-5; D gene uncertain. The TCR originated in a woman in her 30s with Graves' ophthalmopathy. Sequenced sample: blood. In nucleotides, the CDR3 is TGTGCCAGCAAAGTACAGCCATCCCAAGAGACCCAGTACTTC. The encoded protein is CASKVQPSQETQYF.